This T cell receptor (beta chain) came from a study of T cell responses to AZD1222 COVID-19 vaccine. Clones were read by immunoSEQ multiplex PCR, and TCRdb kept only the in-frame ones, dropping some. Seen here are roughly 130,000 clones, 85% to 90% observed once, and the top ten hold 2.5% to 4%. CDR3 length equals 13 residues. The V gene lost 7 bases and the J gene lost 2 bases, with 10 bases spanning the gap. CDR1 is SGHNT, CDR2 YYREEE, per germline (reference sequence). This clonotype originated in an adult in good health. V gene TRBV5-4 combines with J gene TRBJ2-1; D not resolved. The sequencing used peripheral blood, collected on day 0 of AZD1222 vaccination. The chain's CDR3 is CASGRPTYNEQFF. CDR3 coding DNA: TGTGCCAGCGGACGTCCGACCTACAATGAGCAGTTCTTC.